A selection of T cell receptor beta chains follows, all from one sample in a study of shared clonotypes between healthy human individuals. Libraries were prepared by immunoSEQ multiplex PCR; TCRdb keeps only in-frame clonotypes and omits some of them. Of some 1,100,000 clones listed, more than 75% are singletons. Sequences were obtained from memory CD4+ T cells from PBMCs. The receptors come from a man younger than 35 in good health. Some clones in this sample may be carry-over from other donors' samples. CDR3s include the opening cysteine and the closing phenylalanine or tryptophan. Each record gives: clone size, D gene, CDR3 length, V gene, J gene, CDR3 DNA, CDR3 protein. The D gene is left open where the match is weak. The size of a clone is reported for some rows only, either as once, few or many, or as a class for expanded clones.

NA,NA,15,TRBV18,TRBJ1-1,TGTGCCAGCTCACCAACAGCATACTTGAACACTGAAGCTTTCTTT,CASSPTAYLNTEAFF
NA,NA,18,TRBV5-1,TRBJ2-6,TGCGCCAGCAGCGATGGACCGAATCGATGGGCTGGGGCCAACGTCCTGACTTTC,CASSDGPNRWAGANVLTF
NA,NA,14,TRBV9,TRBJ2-7,TGTGCCAGCAGCCCATTCGGGGTAGGCTACGAGCAGTACTTC,CASSPFGVGYEQYF
NA,NA,11,TRBV5-1,TRBJ1-3,TGCGCCAGCAGCTTCGGAAACACCATATATTTT,CASSFGNTIYF
once,NA,16,TRBV7-9,TRBJ1-2,TGTGCCAGCAGAAATGGCCTGGGAGGGCCGGCGTATGGCTACACCTTC,CASRNGLGGPAYGYTF
NA,TRBD1,13,TRBV6-6,TRBJ1-2,TGTGCCAGCAGTGCGGACAGGGGAGGGGGCTACACCTTC,CASSADRGGGYTF
NA,TRBD2,19,TRBV5-3,TRBJ2-5,TGTGCCAGAAGCTTGGTATCGCGCGCGGGACTAGCGGGAGGGCGGACCCAGTACTTC,CARSLVSRAGLAGGRTQYF
NA,NA,13,TRBV6-1,TRBJ2-7,TGTGCCAGCACCCCGGGCTACTCCTACGAGCAGTACTTC,CASTPGYSYEQYF
NA,TRBD1,15,TRBV28,TRBJ2-5,TGTGCCAGCAGGGGGGACAGGGGGTACAAGAGAACCCAGTACTTC,CASRGDRGYKRTQYF
few,NA,14,TRBV5-4,TRBJ1-1,TGTGCCAGCAGCCTACAGGGAGTTGACACTGAAGCTTTCTTT,CASSLQGVDTEAFF
NA,NA,17,TRBV5-1,TRBJ2-3,TGCGCCAGCAGCTTGTTGGGCAGGGCCCGGGGCACAGATACGCAGTATTTT,CASSLLGRARGTDTQYF
few,TRBD2,15,TRBV19,TRBJ2-7,TGTGCCAGTAGGGCTTTGACTAGCGGGAGTCACGAGCAGTACTTC,CASRALTSGSHEQYF
NA,NA,13,TRBV7-2,TRBJ2-1,TGTGCCAGCAGCTTACAGGTGTACAATGAGCAGTTCTTC,CASSLQVYNEQFF
NA,NA,11,TRBV29-1,TRBJ2-7,TGCAGCGTTGGCCCGGGTGACGAGCAGTACTTC,CSVGPGDEQYF
NA,NA,14,TRBV2,TRBJ2-5,TGTGCCAGCAGCCAGCAGACAGAACAAGAGACCCAGTACTTC,CASSQQTEQETQYF
NA,NA,12,TRBV29-1,TRBJ2-5,TGCAGCGTTGAACAAAGCGGGGAGACCCAGTACTTC,CSVEQSGETQYF
NA,TRBD1,16,TRBV7-3,TRBJ2-5,TGTGCCAGCAGCTTAACGGGGTCAGGGGGCATAGAGACCCAGTACTTC,CASSLTGSGGIETQYF
NA,NA,15,TRBV5-1,TRBJ1-1,TGCGCCAGCAGTAGGGCCCCTGTAATGAACACTGAAGCTTTCTTT,CASSRAPVMNTEAFF
NA,NA,13,TRBV18,TRBJ1-3,TGTGCCAGCTCACCGACATCAGGAAACACCATATATTTT,CASSPTSGNTIYF
few,TRBD2,17,TRBV7-9,TRBJ2-1,TGTGCCAGCAGCTTAGATCGACTAGCGGGCTCCTACAATGAGCAGTTCTTC,CASSLDRLAGSYNEQFF
once,NA,14,TRBV6-5,TRBJ2-7,TGTGCCAGCAGTCGCTGGAGAGGGGATTACGAGCAGTACTTC,CASSRWRGDYEQYF
NA,TRBD2,15,TRBV6-4,TRBJ2-1,TGTGCCAGCAGTTACAGGCGGGAGGTTCCCAATGAGCAGTTCTTC,CASSYRREVPNEQFF
NA,TRBD2,17,TRBV5-1,TRBJ2-2,TGCGCCAGCAGCCCATCAGGGACTAGCGGCGTCACCGGGGAGCTGTTTTTT,CASSPSGTSGVTGELFF
few,TRBD2,20,TRBV5-4,TRBJ2-1,TGTGCCAGCAGCTTGGTGTTGGGCGGGAGGGCGAACTCACTCGGGGGTGAGCAGTTCTTC,CASSLVLGGRANSLGGEQFF
NA,NA,14,TRBV19,TRBJ1-2,TGTGCCAGTACCCCGGGAGGGTCTAACTATGGCTACACCTTC,CASTPGGSNYGYTF
NA,TRBD2,15,TRBV12-5,TRBJ2-1,TGTGCTAGTGGTACCGGGACTAGCGGGAGTGCGATTCAGTTCTTC,CASGTGTSGSAIQFF
once,TRBD2,17,TRBV9,TRBJ2-7,TGTGCCAGCAGCGTCCGTGGACTAGCGGGAGGGTCCTACGAGCAGTACTTC,CASSVRGLAGGSYEQYF
NA,NA,13,TRBV7-2,TRBJ2-3,TGTGCCAGCAGCTCCCCGAGCGTCAGTACGCAGTATTTT,CASSSPSVSTQYF
NA,TRBD2,14,TRBV11-1,TRBJ2-7,TGTGCCAGCAGCACCCTCCTAGCGGGAGACGAGCAGTACTTC,CASSTLLAGDEQYF
NA,TRBD2,16,TRBV25-1,TRBJ2-3,TGTGCCAGCAGTGGATTAGCGGGAGGTGGCACAGATACGCAGTATTTT,CASSGLAGGGTDTQYF
few,TRBD2,18,TRBV4-3,TRBJ2-1,TGCGCCAGCAGCCAAGATCTGATTAGGACTAGCGGCTTTAATGAGCAGTTCTTC,CASSQDLIRTSGFNEQFF
few,TRBD2,14,TRBV27,TRBJ2-1,TGTGCCAGCAGTTCTAGCGGGAGTAGGGATGAGCAGTTCTTC,CASSSSGSRDEQFF
NA,NA,14,TRBV5-1,TRBJ2-3,TGCGCCAGCAGTCTGGAGGGTCGCACAGATACGCAGTATTTT,CASSLEGRTDTQYF
NA,NA,19,TRBV30,TRBJ2-4,TGTGCCTGGAGTGTACGGGGGTCCTATCAAGAACTAGCCAAAAACATTCAGTACTTC,CAWSVRGSYQELAKNIQYF
NA,TRBD1,15,TRBV9,TRBJ2-3,TGTGCCAGCAGCTACCGGGACAGGGAAACAGATACGCAGTATTTT,CASSYRDRETDTQYF
NA,TRBD1,16,TRBV11-2,TRBJ1-2,TGTGCCAGCAGCTTGGGTGCGGGACAGACTCAGGGGGGCTACACCTTC,CASSLGAGQTQGGYTF
many,TRBD2,15,TRBV28,TRBJ2-7,TGTGCCAGCAGACTCAGCGGGAGGGCCTCCTACGAGCAGTACTTC,CASRLSGRASYEQYF
NA,NA,13,TRBV30,TRBJ1-2,TGTGCCTGGACCTTCGACAGCCACTATGGCTACACCTTC,CAWTFDSHYGYTF
NA,TRBD1,15,TRBV18,TRBJ2-2,TGTGCCAGCTCACCACTGCCGCAGGGGGCCGGGGAGCTGTTTTTT,CASSPLPQGAGELFF